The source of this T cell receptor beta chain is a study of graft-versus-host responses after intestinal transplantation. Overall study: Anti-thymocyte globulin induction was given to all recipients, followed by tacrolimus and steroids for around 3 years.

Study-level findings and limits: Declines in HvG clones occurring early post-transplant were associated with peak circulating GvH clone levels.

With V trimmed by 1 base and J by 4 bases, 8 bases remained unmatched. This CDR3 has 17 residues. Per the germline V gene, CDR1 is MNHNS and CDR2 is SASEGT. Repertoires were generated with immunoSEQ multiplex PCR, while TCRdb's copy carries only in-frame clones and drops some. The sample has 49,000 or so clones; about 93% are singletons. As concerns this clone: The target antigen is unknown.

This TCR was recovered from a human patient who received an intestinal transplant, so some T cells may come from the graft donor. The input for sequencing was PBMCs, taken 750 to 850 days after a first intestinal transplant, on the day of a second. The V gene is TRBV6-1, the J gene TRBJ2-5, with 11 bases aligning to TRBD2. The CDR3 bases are TGTGCCAGCAGTGAAGATTTGACTAGCGGGGCTTCAGAGACCCAGTACTTC. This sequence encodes CASSEDLTSGASETQYF.